This is a list of T cell receptor beta chains from one sample in a study of blood T cell repertoires in COVID-19. Clones were read by immunoSEQ multiplex PCR, and TCRdb kept only the in-frame ones, dropping some. This sample yields over 200,000 clones, of which around 90% are seen a single time; around 3.8% belongs to the top ten. Sequenced: PBMCs or T cells enriched from blood (not recorded which). These receptors all stem from a woman under 40 who had been exposed to COVID-19. CDR3s include the opening cysteine and the closing phenylalanine or tryptophan.

TRBV30	TRBJ1-1	CAWGWGGTEAFF
TRBV9	TRBJ2-1	CASSLYAGGYNEQFF
TRBV30	TRBJ2-5	CAWGTGGGETQYF
TRBV11-1	TRBJ1-1	CASSLGLLNTEAFF
TRBV6-5	TRBJ2-7	CASSYSSRVTYEQYF
TRBV4-2	TRBJ2-2	CASSQVGQSTGELFF
TRBV28	TRBJ2-7	CASSLVGLAGVMGEQYF
TRBV30	TRBJ2-2	CAWNSVLNTGELFF
TRBV5-1	TRBJ2-2	CASSWGGGSNTGELFF
TRBV9	TRBJ2-2	CASSVVASPNTGELFF
TRBV3-1/TRBV3-2	TRBJ2-5	CASSQEVTGQTQYF
TRBV7-9	TRBJ2-1	CASSLAGALNEQFF
TRBV4-1	TRBJ2-1	CASSRLATNEQFF
TRBV3-1/TRBV3-2	TRBJ2-1	CASSQGTPTYNEQFF
TRBV28	TRBJ2-1	CASSPDMPEQFF
TRBV28	TRBJ2-7	CASSLAPSYEQYF
TRBV4-2	TRBJ2-3	CASSQEGVGGSGTDTQYF
TRBV2	TRBJ1-1	CASIQTMNTEAFF
TRBV5-1	TRBJ2-7	CASRWGGTSGSSYEQYF
TRBV5-8	TRBJ2-7	CASSSRQGRGEQYF
TRBV10-3	TRBJ2-4	CAISESAQIKNIQYF
TRBV5-1	TRBJ2-1	CASSLAEWRNEQFF
TRBV5-4	TRBJ2-1	CASSLEGLQFF
TRBV5-6	TRBJ1-2	CASSLPSGIDGYTF
TRBV12-5	TRBJ1-2	CASGLVPGWKDYGYTF
TRBV5-1	TRBJ2-1	CASSAYTLAGSYNEQFF
TRBV6-5	TRBJ2-2	CASSYSAGGHGELFF
TRBV27	TRBJ1-2	CASRIVGGSDGYTF
TRBV9	TRBJ1-3	CASSVDQGYRNTIYF
TRBV20-1	TRBJ2-3	CSASGGGTDTQYF
TRBV6-1	TRBJ1-5	CASSEAMTANQPQHF
TRBV27	TRBJ1-2	CASSSRGTGEGGYTF
TRBV29-1	TRBJ1-5	CSVWDRAIGQPQHF
TRBV5-6	TRBJ1-1	CASSFERAGAEAFF
TRBV4-2	TRBJ2-1	CASSQASSELLHNEQFF
TRBV5-1	TRBJ2-7	CASSLVQDEQYF
TRBV28	TRBJ2-2	CASSLIRQGNTGELFF
TRBV18	TRBJ1-5	CASSREIAYNQPQHF
TRBV2	TRBJ1-4	CASSDRPRTNEKLFF
TRBV2	TRBJ2-7	CARGTGIGYEQYF